Shown below are 20 T cell receptor beta chains from a single sample sequenced in a study of control samples from healthy donors and cancer patients. Assay: immunoSEQ multiplex PCR; the TCRdb copy retains only in-frame clones and omits some. The repertoire holds over 80,000 clones, around 82% seen once, with roughly 2% in the top ten. The sample taken for sequencing was blood. The receptors come from a man aged 55 to 69 in good health.

The rearrangement links TRBV10-3 to TRBJ2-5; no reliable D call. V lost 2 bases and J 5 bases, leaving 12 bases between the germline ends. Per the germline V gene, CDR1 is ENHRY and CDR2 is SYGVKD. The CDR3 contains 14 residues. CDR3 amino acids: CAISEGLGLETQYF. In nucleotides, the CDR3 is TGTGCCATCAGTGAGGGGCTAGGTTTGGAGACCCAGTACTTC.

The CDR3 bases are TGCGCCAGCAGCTTCGGTAGCGGGGGGATCACCGGGGAGCTGTTTTTT. Protein: CASSFGSGGITGELFF. The rearrangement links TRBV5-1 to TRBJ2-2, with TRBD2 identical over 10 bases. This CDR3 has 16 residues. Germline trimming cut 2 bases from V and 4 bases from J; bases unmatched to any gene: 5. CDR1 SGHRS and CDR2 YFSETQ come from the germline V gene.

V is TRBV30 and J is TRBJ2-5; D possibly corresponds to TRBD1 (6 bases). Trimming removed 3 bases at V and 4 bases at J, with 18 bases between. CDR3 length: 15 amino acids. Germline values: CDR1 GTSNPN, CDR2 SVGIG (reference sequence). The CDR3 bases are TGTGCCTGGAGGGGGACAACGGGCCACAGAGAGACCCAGTACTTC. This encodes CAWRGTTGHRETQYF.

V usage is TRBV9 and J usage is TRBJ2-5, with TRBD1 matching over 9 bases. The V gene end was trimmed by 4 bases and the J gene end by 5 bases; junction bases not matched to a gene: 6. The CDR3 length is 14 residues. Germline V gene lookup returns CDR1 SGDLS and CDR2 YYNGEE. The CDR3 DNA reads TGTGCCAGCAGCCCGACAGGGGGGAGGGAGACCCAGTACTTC. This translates into CASSPTGGRETQYF. Supplemented by reference TRBV9 and TRBJ2-5, the full variable domain reads DSGVTQTPKHLITATGQRVTLRCSPRSGDLSVYWYQQSLDQGLQFLIQYYNGEERAKGNILERFSAQQFPDLHSELNLSSLELGDSALYFCASSPTGGRETQYFGPGTRLLVL.

The sample holds many counts of this clone. The gene calls are TRBV10-2 and TRBJ1-6; possibly TRBD1 for D (5 bases). The CDR3 totals 14 residues. With 6 bases removed from V and 9 bases from J, the gap between germline ends came to 15 bases. Germline-derived CDR1 and CDR2 are WSHSY and SAAADI. CDR3 protein: CASRGDPEASPLHF. In DNA, the CDR3 is TGCGCCAGCAGGGGGGACCCCGAAGCTTCACCCCTCCACTTT.

The rearrangement joins TRBV30 to TRBJ2-1, with 8 bases identical to TRBD1. V lost 2 bases, J lost 7 bases, and 13 bases stayed unmatched. The CDR3 covers 16 residues. Per the germline V gene, CDR1 is GTSNPN and CDR2 is SVGIG (reference sequence). CDR3 region: CAWSLARTGIINEQFF. In DNA, the CDR3 is TGTGCCTGGAGTTTGGCAAGGACAGGGATAATAAATGAGCAGTTCTTC.

The chain uses TRBV3-1 (or the pseudogene TRBV3-2) and TRBJ2-1; TRBD2 is a possible D gene (5 bases). CDR1 is LGHDT, CDR2 YNNKEL, per germline (reference sequence). The CDR3 totals 13 residues. Trimming shortened V by 1 base and J by 4 bases, and 5 bases separated the two germline ends. CDR3 DNA: TGTGCCAGCAGCCAAGGGACTTACAATGAGCAGTTCTTC. It specifies CASSQGTYNEQFF.

For the CDR3, the DNA is TGTGCCAGCAGTTTTCAGCGTCGAGTCCACGAGCAGTACTTC. Amino acids: CASSFQRRVHEQYF. This chain joins TRBV28 and TRBJ2-7; D not resolved. The V gene lost 3 bases and the J gene lost 5 bases, with 14 bases spanning the gap. CDR1 and CDR2 (germline): MDHEN, SYDVKM. The CDR3 covers 14 residues.

This chain uses TRBV6-5 with TRBJ1-1, with D possibly being TRBD1 (5 bases). The CDR3 runs 13 residues. Trimming took 5 bases from V and 3 from J, leaving 10 bases between them. Germline-derived CDR1 and CDR2 are MNHEY and SVGAGI. The CDR3 nucleotides read TGTGCCAGCAGTCTGTGGGACGACACTGAAGCTTTCTTT. Its translation: CASSLWDDTEAFF.

The chain has TRBV7-2 and TRBJ2-5; 8 bases are a match to TRBD2. V shed 2 bases and J 6 bases; nucleotides not matched to a gene: 8. Germline CDR1 and CDR2: SGHTA and FQGNSA. The CDR3 length is 15 residues. DNA of the CDR3: TGTGCCAGCAGCTTATCGGGCCGGGGGGGAAAGACCCAGTACTTC. Amino acids: CASSLSGRGGKTQYF.

The chain carries TRBV9 and TRBJ2-7, with D possibly TRBD1 on 6 matching bases. CDR3 length: 13 residues. Trimming shortened V by 2 bases and J by 0 bases, and 6 bases separated the two germline ends. Germline V lookup: CDR1 SGDLS, CDR2 YYNGEE. Here the CDR3 reads CASSVDSSYEQYF. In nucleotides, the CDR3 is TGTGCCAGCAGCGTGGACAGCTCCTACGAGCAGTACTTC.

The chain uses TRBV11-2 and TRBJ2-2; D is ambiguous. The V end was cut by 7 bases, the J end by 6 bases, with 9 bases between. Germline CDR1 is SGHAT and CDR2 is FQNNGV. The length of the CDR3 is 12 residues. For the CDR3, the DNA is TGTGCCAGCATCAACAGACCCGGGGAGCTGTTTTTT. This encodes CASINRPGELFF.

This clone was found a few times. The genes are TRBV7-2 and TRBJ2-4; D uncertain. CDR1 and CDR2 (germline): SGHTA, FQGNSA. CDR3 length: 13 residues. The V end lost 4 bases, the J end lost 3 bases, and 7 bases lay between the germline ends. CDR3: CASSYYDKNIQYF. The DNA for the CDR3 is TGTGCCAGCAGCTACTACGACAAAAACATTCAGTACTTC. Full variable domain (missing parts from reference TRBV7-2 and TRBJ2-4): GAGVSQSPSNKVTEKGKDVELRCDPISGHTALYWYRQSLGQGLEFLIYFQGNSAPDKSGLPSDRFSAERTGGSVSTLTIQRTQQEDSAVYLCASSYYDKNIQYFGAGTRLSVL.

This chain links TRBV9 with TRBJ1-3; D unclear. With 0 bases removed from V and 0 bases from J, the gap between germline ends came to 7 bases. This CDR3 has 15 residues. Germline CDR1 SGDLS, CDR2 YYNGEE. The CDR3 region is CASSVVGLSGNTIYF. The CDR3 DNA follows: TGTGCCAGCAGCGTAGTCGGCCTCTCTGGAAACACCATATATTTT.

This chain links TRBV7-9 with TRBJ2-3; unclear D gene. The CDR3 extends over 13 amino acids. Trimming removed 3 bases at V and 5 bases at J, with 9 bases between. Germline V gene data show CDR1 as SEHNR and CDR2 as FQNEAQ (reference sequence). CDR3 in amino acids: CASSFLQKDTQYF. The CDR3 DNA is TGTGCCAGCAGCTTCCTTCAGAAAGATACGCAGTATTTT.

The chain uses TRBV7-9 and TRBJ1-1; D might be TRBD1 (5 bases). This CDR3 is built from 14 residues. V lost 5 bases and J 2 bases, leaving 12 bases between the germline ends. Germline values: CDR1 SEHNR, CDR2 FQNEAQ (reference sequence). Here the CDR3 reads CASSPRQQNTEAFF. In DNA form, the CDR3 reads TGTGCCAGCAGCCCCCGACAGCAAAACACTGAAGCTTTCTTT.

The genes are TRBV3-1 (or the pseudogene TRBV3-2) and TRBJ1-2; 7 nucleotides match TRBD1. Losses at the gene ends were 4 bases for V and 8 bases for J; bases not matched to a gene: 13. The CDR3 has 15 residues. Germline V gives CDR1 LGHDT, CDR2 YNNKEL (reference sequence). CDR3 DNA: TGTGCCAGCAGCCTAGCTCTAGGGGGCGCGAAGGGCTACACCTTC. It codes for CASSLALGGAKGYTF.

To note about this clone: Different DNA sequences within this sample yield the same CDR3. The chain is built from TRBV3-1 (or the pseudogene TRBV3-2) and TRBJ1-2, with D possibly being TRBD1 (5 bases). V was clipped by 2 bases and J by 1 base, with 5 bases between them. Germline-derived CDR1 and CDR2 are LGHDT and YNNKEL (reference sequence). The CDR3 length is 13 residues. The CDR3 DNA follows: TGTGCCAGCAGCCAACAGGGTAACTATGGCTACACCTTC. It translates to CASSQQGNYGYTF.

The rearrangement joins TRBV2 to TRBJ1-4; possibly TRBD1 for D (5 bases). The CDR3 is 16 residues long. The V gene's germline CDR1 is SNHLY and CDR2 FYNNEI. Trimming removed 0 bases from V and 5 bases from J, with 13 bases in between. CDR3 in DNA: TGTGCCAGCAGTGAAGCGGGATGGGGACCCAATGAAAAACTGTTTTTT. Translating gives CASSEAGWGPNEKLFF.

The V and J genes are TRBV7-6 and TRBJ2-6; D uncertain. This CDR3 is built from 17 residues. Trimming removed 0 bases at V and 3 bases at J, with 12 bases between. Germline-derived CDR1 and CDR2 are SGHVS and FNYEAQ. The CDR3 sequence: CASSLALPLGGANVLTF. CDR3 sequence (DNA): TGTGCCAGCAGCTTAGCGTTACCCCTCGGTGGGGCCAACGTCCTGACTTTC.